Sequencing of this T cell receptor (beta chain) was carried out in a study of T cell responses to AZD1222 COVID-19 vaccine (dated by TCRdb to 2020 to 2023). General notes on the study: A total of 233 trial participants underwent TCR sequencing, of whom about 210 received two doses of AZD1222 and some 25 received two doses of the MenACWY control vaccine. Trial participants were enrolled by age into 18-55, 56-69 and 70-plus year subgroups, with about 150, 27 and 61 TCR-sequenced participants respectively.

Reading the label with the study, this specimen's time point is: about 28 days (+/-7) after the second vaccine dose. AZD1222 recipients whose second dose came at about 4 weeks and those whose second dose came at about 12 weeks were combined into one group, since spike-specific TCR depth and breadth did not differ between the two schedules. Vaccinee samples came from UK trials COV001 and COV002, including a single-blind randomized controlled phase 2/3 trial of AZD1222 (ChAdOx1 nCoV-19) in healthy adults. For TCRbeta chain sequencing, PBMC samples were collected from trial participants at day 0 and at day 28 after the second dose. The CDR3 regions of human TCRbeta chains were analyzed by immunosequencing. Per the authors' processing: Repertoire TCRs were checked for matches against a reference library of SARS-CoV-2-specific TCRs that had been generated using the MIRA antigen-specificity platform. Breadth was defined as the fraction of unique TCRs that were SARS-CoV-2-associated. Depth was defined as the fraction of total T cells that were SARS-CoV-2-associated. Each spike-specific TCR was assigned to its reactive spike region and to a CD4 or CD8 class using the MIRA data. Log10-transformed breadth and depth values were compared by one-way ANOVA with Sidak's multiple comparisons tests. TCRdb holds this immuneACCESS table with in-frame rearrangements only. Some clones are missing; in checked studies, unresolved V genes explain under half, and the rest has no known cause. V and J calls and clone size follow that table, whereas D and trimming were derived from the DNA. This sample comprises roughly 270,000 clones, 94% of them detected only once. The top ten constitute around 0.58% of the sample.

CDR1 and CDR2 (SEHNR, FQNEAQ) derive from the germline V gene (reference sequence). The CDR3 numbers 13 residues from cysteine through phenylalanine. The CDR3 DNA has 39 bases and is translated from base 1. V trim: 7 bases; J trim: 6 bases; unmatched bases: 5. Results the study describes overall, beyond this receptor: No day 14 peak-response samples were available, so repertoires were characterized only after the peak T cell response. Participants were mostly white British and included more females than males, and it was suggested by the authors that clonal diversity may have been underestimated. Vaccine-associated CD4 TCRs spanned the whole spike protein, with dominant responses in regions 160-218 and 743-854. In the small 56-69-year group, the increase in depth fell short of significance, most likely because of low power. Conclusions about previously exposed vaccinees are limited because only six or seven AZD1222 recipients were SARS-CoV-2 seropositive at baseline. Spike-specific TCR breadth and depth rose significantly after two AZD1222 doses compared with day 0 and with MenACWY recipients. Nearly half of unique spike-specific TCRs reportedly recognized epitopes outside regions mutated in the B.1.351 and B.1.1.7 variants.

About this clone itself: It lacks a known antigen. Qualities for individual bases were not recorded, and no much larger clone is one base off.

The sequence joins TRBV7-9 to TRBJ1-5, with TRBD1 matching 8 junction bases. The sample was peripheral blood, taken 28 days after the second AZD1222 dose. This receptor was taken from an adult who received the AZD1222 COVID-19 vaccine. For the CDR3, the sequence is CASIKQGGQPQHF. The DNA reads as follows: TGTGCCAGCATCAAACAGGGGGGTCAGCCCCAGCATTTT.